These T cell receptor beta chains were read from a single sample in a study of T-cell memory formation after mild COVID-19. TCRdb itself ran the 5' RACE reads through MiXCR, one entry per CDR3 protein. The top ten clones hold around an eighth of a sample with 400,000 to 550,000 distinct CDR3 sequences, 20% to 25% of them seen once. Sequenced material: PBMCs or a T cell subset sorted from them (not recorded which). The receptors come from an adult woman who had mild COVID-19 (a few samples of this study predate the infection). Cell type and time point are not known. Both conserved end residues are part of each CDR3. The order of the fields is CDR3 length, V gene, J gene, D gene, clone size, CDR3 DNA, CDR3 protein. A D gene is named only where the DNA matches it firmly. For some rows the clone size is stated as once, few or many, or as a class when expanded; others skip it.

16,TRBV7-9,TRBJ2-2,TRBD2,NA,TGTGCCAGCAGACCCTACGCGGGAGAAAACACCGGGGAGCTGTTTTTT,CASRPYAGENTGELFF
17,TRBV7-8,TRBJ2-3,NA,NA,TGTGCCAGCAGCTTTTTTTCACAGGGAGATGACACAGATACGCAGTATTTT,CASSFFSQGDDTDTQYF
14,TRBV7-9,TRBJ2-1,TRBD2,few,TGTGCCAGCAGCTTTATGGTAGCGGGCGATGAGCAGTTCTTC,CASSFMVAGDEQFF
15,TRBV6-5,TRBJ2-3,NA,few,TGTGCCAGCAGTAATCAGGTGTCGCTCGCAGATACGCAGTATTTT,CASSNQVSLADTQYF
16,TRBV5-4,TRBJ2-3,NA,few,TGTGCCAGCAGCCCCGATCAGGGATTGGGCACAGATACGCAGTATTTT,CASSPDQGLGTDTQYF
15,TRBV7-2,TRBJ2-3,NA,NA,TGTGCCAGCAGCCCCTCCTGGAGGGAGACAGATACGCAGTATTTT,CASSPSWRETDTQYF
13,TRBV11-2,TRBJ2-5,NA,NA,TGTGCCAGCAGCTTATCCACCCCTGGGGGCCAGTACTTC,CASSLSTPGGQYF
15,TRBV9,TRBJ2-1,TRBD2,NA,TGTGCCAGCAGCGTAGGCGGGAGTCGCAGCAATGAGCAGTTCTTC,CASSVGGSRSNEQFF
14,TRBV6-5,TRBJ1-2,NA,NA,TGTGCCAGCAGTTACCTCGGAGGATCCTATGGCTACACCTTC,CASSYLGGSYGYTF
14,TRBV29-1,TRBJ2-7,TRBD1,NA,TGCAGCGCCCGAAGGGGACAGGAGTCGACCGAGCAGTACTTC,CSARRGQESTEQYF
18,TRBV5-6,TRBJ1-4,NA,NA,TGTGCCAGCAGCTGGACCGGGACACTTATAGCAACTAATGAAAAACTGTTTTTT,CASSWTGTLIATNEKLFF
15,TRBV3-1,TRBJ1-5,NA,NA,TGTGCCAGCAGCCAGGGAGGGGGGTCGAATCAGCCCCAGCATTTT,CASSQGGGSNQPQHF
15,TRBV7-3,TRBJ1-1,NA,NA,TGTGCCAGCAGCTCCCACAGTACCCTGAACACTGAAGCTTTCTTT,CASSSHSTLNTEAFF
13,TRBV12-3/TRBV12-4,TRBJ1-1,NA,few,TGTGCCAGCAGTTGGGGGGAGAACACTGAAGCTTTCTTT,CASSWGENTEAFF
17,TRBV3-1,TRBJ2-7,TRBD1,many,TGTGCCAGCAGCCAATGGGACAGGAGGGGAAGAGGGTACGAGCAGTACTTC,CASSQWDRRGRGYEQYF
14,TRBV5-1,TRBJ2-7,TRBD1,few,TGCGCCAGCAGCTTGGGGGACAGTACCTACGAGCAGTACTTC,CASSLGDSTYEQYF
15,TRBV29-1,TRBJ2-3,NA,few,TGCAGCGTTCGCCCGGGGGGCCTGGGCACAGATACGCAGTATTTT,CSVRPGGLGTDTQYF
17,TRBV7-9,TRBJ2-7,TRBD1,NA,TGTGCCAGCAGCTTAGGGGGAGGAGGACAGGGCTGGAACGAGCAGTACTTC,CASSLGGGGQGWNEQYF
19,TRBV24-1,TRBJ2-6,TRBD1,NA,TGTGCCACCAGTGATCCGAAGTGGGACAGGGCCTCTGGGGCCAACGTCCTGACTTTC,CATSDPKWDRASGANVLTF
14,TRBV9,TRBJ2-5,NA,many,TGTGCCAGCAGCGTAGCTACAGGAGGAGAGACCCAGTACTTC,CASSVATGGETQYF
15,TRBV5-1,TRBJ1-1,TRBD1,NA,TGCGCCAGCAGCACCGGACAGGGCGGGGGCACTGAAGCTTTCTTT,CASSTGQGGGTEAFF
12,TRBV28,TRBJ2-3,TRBD1,few,TGTGCCAGCAGTATCCGGGACAGGAGTCCTCTTTTT,CASSIRDRSPLF
15,TRBV5-1,TRBJ1-1,NA,NA,TGCGCCAGCAGCTTGGGGGTAGGTGGCGACACTGAAGCTTTCTTT,CASSLGVGGDTEAFF
13,TRBV18,TRBJ1-2,NA,NA,TGTGCCAGCTCACCACAGGAGAACTATGGCTACACCTTC,CASSPQENYGYTF
16,TRBV7-8,TRBJ2-4,NA,NA,TGTGCCAGCAGCTTAGGAAGGGCCCAAGCCAAAAACATTCAGTACTTC,CASSLGRAQAKNIQYF
16,TRBV7-9,TRBJ2-3,NA,NA,TGTGCCAGCAGCTTTGATATTGGGGTACGCACAGATACGCAGTATTTT,CASSFDIGVRTDTQYF
14,TRBV7-9,TRBJ1-3,TRBD1,NA,TGTGCCAGCAGCGGGGGACAGGGCGGAAACACCATATATTTT,CASSGGQGGNTIYF
15,TRBV9,TRBJ2-7,TRBD2,few,TGTGCCAGCAGCCCCAGCAGTAGCGGGAGCTGGGAGCAGTACTTC,CASSPSSSGSWEQYF
15,TRBV5-1,TRBJ1-4,NA,NA,TGCGCCAGCAGTTCCTACTCCGGGACAAGTGAAAAACTGTTTTTT,CASSSYSGTSEKLFF
19,TRBV11-2,TRBJ2-1,TRBD2,NA,TGTGCCAGCAGCTTAGGGGCCTTACTAGCGGGAGGGCGGTCGAGTGAGCAGTTCTTC,CASSLGALLAGGRSSEQFF
19,TRBV7-2,TRBJ2-1,NA,NA,TGTGCCAGCAGCTTAGTTGCTCGGTACTCGGGGGGCGCTCGGAATGAGCAGTTCTTC,CASSLVARYSGGARNEQFF
16,TRBV3-1,TRBJ2-2,TRBD1,NA,TGTGCCAGCAGCCAAGACGGGACAGGGCACACCGGGGAGCTGTTTTTT,CASSQDGTGHTGELFF
15,TRBV6-5,TRBJ1-1,TRBD1,NA,TGTGCCAGCAGTTACGAGGGGGCGATTACGACTGAAGCTTTCTTT,CASSYEGAITTEAFF
16,TRBV7-9,TRBJ2-1,TRBD2,NA,TGTGCCAGCAGCTTAAGCCTAGCGGGGGCCTACAATGAGCAGTTCTTC,CASSLSLAGAYNEQFF
15,TRBV12-3/TRBV12-4,TRBJ2-2,NA,NA,TGTGCCAGCAGTTTAATGGTAGCGAACACCGGGGAGCTGTTTTTT,CASSLMVANTGELFF
16,TRBV20-1,TRBJ2-5,TRBD2,few,TGCAGTGCTAGTTTAACTAGCGGGAGGGTAATGGAGACCCAGTACTTC,CSASLTSGRVMETQYF
10,TRBV29-1,TRBJ1-2,NA,NA,TGCAGCGTTTTTCAGGATGGCTACACCTTC,CSVFQDGYTF
14,TRBV11-2,TRBJ1-2,NA,NA,TGTGCCAGCAGCTTTTCGACTGTGGGTAGTGGCTACACCTTC,CASSFSTVGSGYTF
16,TRBV11-2,TRBJ2-1,NA,once,TGTGCCAGCAGCTCAATGGTTTGGGGAGATAGCAATGAGCAGTTCTTC,CASSSMVWGDSNEQFF
14,TRBV12-3/TRBV12-4,TRBJ2-5,TRBD1,NA,TGTGCCAGCAGTTTAGCAGGGGGCGGGTTGACCCAGTACTTC,CASSLAGGGLTQYF
15,TRBV4-3,TRBJ2-1,NA,few,TGCGCCAGCAGCCAAGAATGGCAATCCTACAATGAGCAGTTCTTC,CASSQEWQSYNEQFF
14,TRBV20-1,TRBJ2-7,TRBD1,NA,TGCAGTGCTTCCGGACAGGGGGCCTCCTACGAGCAGTACTTC,CSASGQGASYEQYF
13,TRBV7-2,TRBJ1-2,NA,few,TGTGCCAGCAGCCCCTGGAGGGACTATGGCTACACCTTC,CASSPWRDYGYTF
17,TRBV7-6,TRBJ2-5,TRBD2,NA,TGTGCCAGCAGCCCGGGACTAGCGGGCCCCGCCCAGTGGGCCCAGTACTTC,CASSPGLAGPAQWAQYF
16,TRBV5-1,TRBJ2-2,TRBD2,few,TGCGCCAGCAGCCAACTAGCGGGAGATATCGCCGGGGAGCTGTTTTTT,CASSQLAGDIAGELFF
11,TRBV6-2/TRBV6-3,TRBJ2-7,NA,many,TGTGCCAGCAGTTACGCCTACGAGCAGTACTTC,CASSYAYEQYF
11,TRBV27,TRBJ2-7,NA,few,TGTGCCAGCAGGACGGACTACGAGCAGTACTTC,CASRTDYEQYF
14,TRBV9,TRBJ2-3,NA,once,TGTGCCAGCAGCCCCTATGGGATCACAGATACGCAGTATTTT,CASSPYGITDTQYF
15,TRBV9,TRBJ2-2,NA,NA,TGTGCCAGCAGCGTAGGTGATATGAACACCGGGGAGCTGTTTTTT,CASSVGDMNTGELFF
14,TRBV12-3/TRBV12-4,TRBJ2-7,TRBD1,few,TGTGCCAGCAGTCGGACAGGGGGGTCGAGCGAGCAGTACTTC,CASSRTGGSSEQYF
15,TRBV6-2/TRBV6-3,TRBJ2-1,TRBD1,NA,TGTGCCAGCAGTTACCCGACAGGGGGGAGCAATGAGCAGTTCTTC,CASSYPTGGSNEQFF